This T cell receptor beta chain was found in a study of shared clonotypes between healthy human individuals. Study results and limitations: Only blood underwent sampling, and tissue repertoires likely differ.

Turning to this clone: No antigen is known for it.

Extraction of genomic DNA in unsorted samples used about 90 million PBMCs. For unsorted PBMC, 300 ng DNA per replicate equaled 32,000 or so T cell genomes. Using immunoSEQ multiplex PCR, the repertoire was profiled, and TCRdb retains in-frame clones only, with some absent. The sample lists about 490,000 clones; 79% were seen once. Germline V gene data show CDR1 as MGHDK and CDR2 as SYGVNS. Losses at the gene ends were 6 bases for V and 5 bases for J; bases not matched to a gene: 7. The CDR3 totals 14 residues. This TCR came from a woman aged 40 to 49 in good health. Some clones in this sample may be carry-over from other donors' samples. Sequencing used PBMCs. The chain is built from TRBV25-1 and TRBJ2-7, with 10 bases aligning to TRBD1. The CDR3 nucleotides read TGTGCCAGCAGGGACGACAGGGGGCTCGACGAGCAGTACTTC. This translates into CASRDDRGLDEQYF.